The present TCR beta chain was sequenced within a study of blood T cell repertoires in COVID-19. Trimming took 3 bases from V and 1 from J, leaving 10 bases between them. There are 15 residues in the CDR3. CDR1 and CDR2 from the germline V gene are MDHEN and SYDVKM. Profiled with immunoSEQ multiplex PCR; TCRdb holds only in-frame clones, not every one. This sample has over 100,000 clones; 75% to 90% occur once, and the top ten carry around 4.2%. The V gene is TRBV28, the J gene TRBJ1-5, with D tentatively TRBD1 (6 bases). The specimen sequenced was peripheral blood. The clonotype originates from a man aged 55-75 years with COVID-19, enrolled during active disease. CDR3: CASSFAQGSNQPQHF. The CDR3 coding sequence is TGTGCCAGCAGTTTTGCCCAGGGGAGCAATCAGCCCCAGCATTTT.